A single sample gave rise to the 4 T cell receptor beta chains below, sequenced in a study of OX40 agonist ivuxolimab in advanced cancers. TCRdb's copy holds only in-frame clones and misses some; the assay was immunoSEQ multiplex PCR. In the table there are about 69,000 clones, just over 90% of which are singletons. The material sequenced was CD4+ or CD8+ T cells sorted from blood, taken in a trial of the OX40 agonist ivuxolimab. These TCRs come from an adult with an advanced solid tumor such as melanoma, head and neck, liver or kidney cancer.

The count of this clone is one. The chain employs TRBV6-6 and TRBJ1-2; maybe TRBD1 (5 bases). The CDR3 spans 13 residues. Deletions cut 6 bases from V and 4 bases from J, with 12 bases between. Germline-derived CDR1 and CDR2 are MNHNY and SVGAGI (reference sequence). CDR3 sequence reads: CASRQGGVYGYTF. CDR3 bases: TGTGCCAGCAGGCAGGGAGGGGTCTATGGCTACACCTTC.

The chain couples TRBV7-2 to TRBJ2-3; the match to TRBD2 covers 9 bases. The CDR3 is 14 amino acids. In germline, CDR1 is SGHTA, CDR2 FQGNSA. V gave up 6 bases and J gave up 5 bases; unmatched junction bases: 6. The CDR3 loop reads CASSIAGAVDTQYF. CDR3 DNA: TGTGCCAGCAGTATAGCGGGAGCGGTAGATACGCAGTATTTT.

V gene TRBV19 combines with J gene TRBJ1-5; possibly TRBD1 for D (5 bases). CDR1 LNHDA and CDR2 SQIVND come from the germline V gene (reference sequence). V shed 4 bases and J shed 7 bases, with 20 bases lying between them. CDR3 size: 16 residues. The CDR3 loop is CASSTPGTNSRQPQHF. The CDR3 DNA reads TGTGCCAGTAGTACTCCCGGGACCAACTCCCGGCAGCCCCAGCATTTT. Using reference TRBV19 and TRBJ1-5 for the parts outside the CDR3, the full variable domain is DGGITQSPKYLFRKEGQNVTLSCEQNLNHDAMYWYRQDPGQGLRLIYYSQIVNDFQKGDIAEGYSVSREKKESFPLTVTSAQKNPTAFYLCASSTPGTNSRQPQHFGDGTRLSIL.

This chain connects TRBV6-5 to TRBJ2-1; D gene uncertain. CDR3 length: 15 residues. Germline V lookup: CDR1 MNHEY, CDR2 SVGAGI. V lost 2 bases and J 0 bases, leaving 8 bases between the germline ends. The CDR3: CASSYRRGSYNEQFF. The CDR3 nucleotides are TGTGCCAGCAGTTACCGTCGAGGCTCCTACAATGAGCAGTTCTTC.